The rows below give T cell receptor beta chains drawn from one sample of a study of control samples from healthy donors and cancer patients. Only in-frame clones appear in the TCRdb table, and some are missing; sequencing was by immunoSEQ multiplex PCR. There are under 90,000 clones in the sample; roughly 92% occur only once, and 5% to 6% lies in the top ten. The sample comprised blood. The receptors were sampled from a woman aged 60-75 years in good health. CDR3s include the opening cysteine and the closing phenylalanine or tryptophan. A D gene is named only where the DNA matches it firmly. Some rows mark clone size as missing; the rest say once, few, many or name a class of expanded clone.

v_gene: TRBV15; abundance: once; j_gene: TRBJ2-7; d_gene: -; CDR3nt: TGTGCCACCAGCGAAGACAGAACCTACGAGCAGTACTTC; CDR3aa: CATSEDRTYEQYF
v_gene: TRBV25-1; abundance: -; j_gene: TRBJ2-7; d_gene: TRBD2; CDR3nt: TGTGCCAGCAGTGAAATCGGGGGGAGCTCCTACGAGCAGTACTTC; CDR3aa: CASSEIGGSSYEQYF
v_gene: TRBV7-9; abundance: once; j_gene: TRBJ1-1; d_gene: -; CDR3nt: TGTGCCAGCAGCCTAGGGACAAACACTGAAGCTTTCTTT; CDR3aa: CASSLGTNTEAFF
v_gene: TRBV9; abundance: -; j_gene: TRBJ2-5; d_gene: -; CDR3nt: TGTGCCAGCAGCGAGAGGGGGGGACACCGGACAGGGGAGACCCAGTACTTC; CDR3aa: CASSERGGHRTGETQYF
v_gene: TRBV5-1; abundance: -; j_gene: TRBJ2-2; d_gene: -; CDR3nt: TGCGCCAGCAGCACGACTGTGAACACCGGGGAGCTGTTTTTT; CDR3aa: CASSTTVNTGELFF
v_gene: TRBV24-1; abundance: -; j_gene: TRBJ2-5; d_gene: -; CDR3nt: TGTGCCACCAGTGACGCCAGGGTCTACGGAGAGACCCAGTACTTC; CDR3aa: CATSDARVYGETQYF
v_gene: TRBV30; abundance: -; j_gene: TRBJ1-1; d_gene: TRBD1; CDR3nt: TGTGCCTGGAGGGGACAGGGTATGAACACTGAAGCTTTCTTT; CDR3aa: CAWRGQGMNTEAFF
v_gene: TRBV7-9; abundance: -; j_gene: TRBJ1-5; d_gene: -; CDR3nt: TGTGCCAGCAGCTTGCAGGATCAGCCCCAGCATTTT; CDR3aa: CASSLQDQPQHF
v_gene: TRBV10-3; abundance: -; j_gene: TRBJ2-3; d_gene: TRBD2; CDR3nt: TGTGCCATCAGTGGGTTTAGCGGGAGCACAGATACGCAGTATTTT; CDR3aa: CAISGFSGSTDTQYF
v_gene: TRBV11-3; abundance: -; j_gene: TRBJ2-1; d_gene: -; CDR3nt: TGTGCCAGCAGCTTAGCGGCAGGGAGCTACAATGAGCAGTTCTTC; CDR3aa: CASSLAAGSYNEQFF
v_gene: TRBV27; abundance: -; j_gene: TRBJ2-7; d_gene: -; CDR3nt: TGTGCCAGCAGTTTGAGGGCGGCTCTCCTCTACGAGCAGTACTTC; CDR3aa: CASSLRAALLYEQYF
v_gene: TRBV30; abundance: -; j_gene: TRBJ1-6; d_gene: -; CDR3nt: TGTGCCTGGAATGGGCCGTTGAGCTCACCCCTCCACTTT; CDR3aa: CAWNGPLSSPLHF
v_gene: TRBV29-1; abundance: -; j_gene: TRBJ2-3; d_gene: -; CDR3nt: TGCAGCGTAGACCGACTAATGGATACGCAGTATTTT; CDR3aa: CSVDRLMDTQYF
v_gene: TRBV6-5; abundance: -; j_gene: TRBJ1-3; d_gene: TRBD1; CDR3nt: TGTGCCAGCAGTTCAGGGACAGGCTCTGGAAACACCATATATTTT; CDR3aa: CASSSGTGSGNTIYF
v_gene: TRBV7-3; abundance: -; j_gene: TRBJ2-2; d_gene: -; CDR3nt: TGTGCCAGCAGCTTATATACAGTCGGGGAGCTGTTTTTT; CDR3aa: CASSLYTVGELFF
v_gene: TRBV3-1/TRBV3-2; abundance: -; j_gene: TRBJ2-1; d_gene: TRBD2; CDR3nt: TGTGCCAGCAGCTTTAAGGACTTAGGACTAGCGGGAGATGGTCAGTTCTTC; CDR3aa: CASSFKDLGLAGDGQFF
v_gene: TRBV5-1; abundance: -; j_gene: TRBJ1-1; d_gene: TRBD1; CDR3nt: TGCGCCAGCAGCTTCGGGACAGCGAACACTGAAGCTTTCTTT; CDR3aa: CASSFGTANTEAFF
v_gene: TRBV28; abundance: -; j_gene: TRBJ1-3; d_gene: -; CDR3nt: TGTGCCAGCAGTTCCTACAGGGTAGCTGGAAACACCATATATTTT; CDR3aa: CASSSYRVAGNTIYF
v_gene: TRBV3-1/TRBV3-2; abundance: -; j_gene: TRBJ1-2; d_gene: TRBD1; CDR3nt: TGTGCCAGCAGCCAACTCCACTCGAACAGGGGGCTCAACTTC; CDR3aa: CASSQLHSNRGLNF
v_gene: TRBV5-8; abundance: -; j_gene: TRBJ2-7; d_gene: TRBD2; CDR3nt: TGTGCCAGCAGTTCTAGCGGGAGGGCCAGCTACGAGCAGTACTTC; CDR3aa: CASSSSGRASYEQYF
v_gene: TRBV9; abundance: -; j_gene: TRBJ2-3; d_gene: -; CDR3nt: TGTGCCAGCAGCGTCTCTAGCGTACGCACAGATACGCAGTATTTT; CDR3aa: CASSVSSVRTDTQYF
v_gene: TRBV5-6; abundance: -; j_gene: TRBJ1-2; d_gene: -; CDR3nt: TGTGCCAGCAGCTTTTTGGCCCGGCCTAACTATGGCTACACCTTC; CDR3aa: CASSFLARPNYGYTF
v_gene: TRBV29-1; abundance: -; j_gene: TRBJ1-1; d_gene: -; CDR3nt: TGCAGCGTTGAGGGGGTAAACACTGAAGCTTTCTTT; CDR3aa: CSVEGVNTEAFF
v_gene: TRBV28; abundance: -; j_gene: TRBJ1-1; d_gene: -; CDR3nt: TGTGCCAGCAGTTTTATGCCGAACACTGAAGCTTTCTTT; CDR3aa: CASSFMPNTEAFF
v_gene: TRBV3-1/TRBV3-2; abundance: few; j_gene: TRBJ2-3; d_gene: TRBD2; CDR3nt: TGTGCCAGCAGCCAAGGACTAGCGGGAAGCACAGATACGCAGTATTTT; CDR3aa: CASSQGLAGSTDTQYF
v_gene: TRBV19; abundance: -; j_gene: TRBJ1-5; d_gene: TRBD1; CDR3nt: TGTGCCAGTAGTAGGGCAGGGGGCTATCGGGATCAGCCCCAGCATTTT; CDR3aa: CASSRAGGYRDQPQHF